The 32 T cell receptor beta chains below come from one sample, sequenced in a study of blood T cell repertoires in COVID-19. The data were produced by immunoSEQ multiplex PCR, yet TCRdb's version contains in-frame clones alone and is incomplete. Of about 190,000 clones listed, approximately 88% were seen once; the top ten hold 3.2%. Material: PBMCs or T cells enriched from blood (not recorded which). Receptor source: a woman in her twenties or thirties who had recovered from COVID-19.

The genes are TRBV7-8 and TRBJ2-2; 14 bases fit TRBD2. V lost 1 base to trimming and J lost 6 bases; unmatched junction nucleotides: 1. Germline assignment: CDR1 SGHVS and CDR2 FQNEAQ. The CDR3 has 16 amino acids. In nucleotides, the CDR3 is TGTGCCAGCAGCTTAGGACTAGCGGGAGGGCCCGGGGAGCTGTTTTTT. Encoded protein: CASSLGLAGGPGELFF.

The chain is built from TRBV6-2 or TRBV6-3 and TRBJ2-2, with D possibly TRBD2 on 5 matching bases. The CDR3 loop spans 16 amino acids. The germline gives CDR1 MNHEY, CDR2 SVGEGT. Trimming cost V 6 bases and J 2 bases, with 16 bases left between them. The CDR3 DNA is TGTGCCAGCAGCCGCTCACAGCGGACTAACACCGGGGAGCTGTTTTTT. This encodes CASSRSQRTNTGELFF.

The V and J genes are TRBV7-9 and TRBJ1-1; D gene uncertain. This CDR3 region has 12 residues. Germline lookup yields CDR1 SEHNR and CDR2 FQNEAQ (reference sequence). The germline V and J ends were trimmed by 1 base and 4 bases, with 4 bases remaining between them. The CDR3 sequence is CASSLGVTEAFF. The CDR3 DNA is TGTGCCAGCAGCTTAGGAGTCACTGAAGCTTTCTTT.

The table lists this clone with a few counts. The CDR3 is CASSVDSTGILDTQYF. In DNA, the CDR3 is TGTGCCAGCAGTGTAGACTCGACAGGGATATTAGATACGCAGTATTTT. This chain connects TRBV6-1 to TRBJ2-3; TRBD1 agrees at 7 bases. The J segment lost 5 bases and the V segment lost 4 bases, leaving 12 bases of the junction unmatched. CDR3 length equals 16 residues. Per the germline V gene, CDR1 is MNHNS and CDR2 is SASEGT.

CDR3 nucleotides: TGCGCCAGCACGGTATCTGGGGCCAACGTCCTGACTTTC. Its protein product is CASTVSGANVLTF. The V call is TRBV5-1, the J call TRBJ2-6; D gene uncertain. The CDR3 has 13 amino acids. The V gene lost 6 bases and the J gene lost 1 base, with 5 bases spanning the gap. CDR1 is SGHRS, CDR2 YFSETQ, per germline.

The chain recombines TRBV10-3 with TRBJ2-1; TRBD2 matches at 9 bases. This CDR3 region has 12 residues. Germline V gene data show CDR1 as ENHRY and CDR2 as SYGVKD. V trimming: 11 bases; J trimming: 7 bases; junction bases outside the gene matches: 6. CDR3 nucleotide sequence: TGTGCCTCCCAGCGGGAGGAGAATGAGCAGTTCTTC. It translates to CASQREENEQFF.

J is TRBJ1-2 and V is TRBV24-1, with TRBD1 as a possible D gene (5 bases). There are 17 residues in the CDR3. Trimming took 1 base from V and 8 from J, leaving 22 bases between them. Germline V lookup: CDR1 KGHDR, CDR2 SFDVKD. Here the CDR3 reads CATSDFRFGGGQGGYTF. The CDR3 region has the DNA TGTGCCACCAGTGATTTCCGTTTCGGGGGGGGTCAAGGCGGCTACACCTTC.

This clone showed up just once. In nucleotides, the CDR3 is TGTGCCAGCAGCTTGGCGAACTACCGGGATCTTAGGTACTTC. The encoded protein is CASSLANYRDLRYF. The chain employs TRBV5-8 and TRBJ2-4, with D possibly being TRBD2 (5 bases). The CDR3 spans 14 residues. V was trimmed by 0 bases and J by 15 bases, leaving 19 bases between them. CDR1 and CDR2 (germline): SGHTS, YDEGEE.

The sample holds one count of this clone. J is TRBJ2-3 and V is TRBV5-1; 7 bases are a match to TRBD1. The germline CDR1 and CDR2 sequences are SGHRS and YFSETQ. J gave up 0 bases and V 5 bases, and 6 bases lay outside the gene matches. The CDR3 runs to 15 residues. The CDR3 DNA is TGCGCCAGCAGATCCCAGGGGGTGAGCACAGATACGCAGTATTTT. This sequence encodes CASRSQGVSTDTQYF. Variable domain in full (rest from reference TRBV5-1 and TRBJ2-3): KAGVTQTPRYLIKTRGQQVTLSCSPISGHRSVSWYQQTPGQGLQFLFEYFSETQRNKGNFPGRFSGRQFSNSRSEMNVSTLELGDSALYLCASRSQGVSTDTQYFGPGTRLTVL.

This clone was observed a handful of times. The rearrangement uses TRBV11-2 and TRBJ1-2; TRBD1 matches 8 bases. This CDR3 is built from 15 residues. Germline V CDR1 and CDR2: SGHAT, FQNNGV. V was pared by 1 base and J by 5 bases, with 6 bases of the junction left unmatched. CDR3 protein: CASSLGTGLGYGYTF. The CDR3 nucleotides read TGTGCCAGCAGCTTAGGGACAGGGTTGGGGTATGGCTACACCTTC.

The table lists this clone with many counts. This chain connects TRBV6-5 to TRBJ1-5; maybe TRBD1 (5 bases). Germline V gene lookup returns CDR1 MNHEY and CDR2 SVGAGI. The germline V and J ends were trimmed by 6 bases and 3 bases, with 12 bases remaining between them. The CDR3 has 14 amino acids. CDR3 region: CASRRGGVNQPQHF. In nucleotides, the CDR3 is TGTGCCAGCAGGCGGGGAGGGGTCAATCAGCCCCAGCATTTT.

The V call is TRBV13, the J call TRBJ2-7; D is possibly TRBD1 (6 bases). Between the trimmed V and J ends, which lost 2 bases and 0 bases, there was a span of 11 bases. The CDR3 covers 15 residues. Germline values: CDR1 PRHDT, CDR2 FYEKMQ (reference sequence). CDR3 loop: CASSLPQGYSYEQYV. CDR3 bases: TGTGCCAGCAGCTTACCACAGGGCTACTCCTACGAGCAGTACGTC.

This chain uses TRBV5-1 with TRBJ1-2; 9 bases line up with TRBD1. V was clipped by 3 bases and J by 8 bases; unmatched bases: 23. Germline V CDR1 and CDR2: SGHRS, YFSETQ. The CDR3 length is 19 residues. CDR3: CASSSLAGTTGGSRRGYTF. In nucleotides, the CDR3 is TGCGCCAGCAGCTCCCTCGCCGGGACGACAGGGGGATCAAGAAGGGGCTACACCTTC.

The gene calls are TRBV5-8 and TRBJ2-2, with TRBD1 matching 8 bases. J was trimmed by 6 bases and V by 4 bases; bases with no gene match: 8. The CDR3 sequence is 15 residues long. The V gene's germline CDR1 is SGHTS and CDR2 YDEGEE. The CDR3 protein is CASSADRGSPGELFF. In nucleotides, the CDR3 is TGTGCCAGCAGCGCTGACAGGGGAAGTCCCGGGGAGCTGTTTTTT.

This chain joins TRBV13 and TRBJ1-3; D remains ambiguous. Trimming shortened V by 0 bases and J by 1 base, and 13 bases separated the two germline ends. CDR1 is PRHDT, CDR2 FYEKMQ, per germline (reference sequence). The CDR3 loop spans 17 amino acids. CDR3 in amino acids: CASSLGAGKLSGNTIYF. The DNA for the CDR3 is TGTGCCAGCAGCTTAGGGGCAGGAAAATTGTCTGGAAACACCATATATTTT.

This clone was observed a few times. The gene calls are TRBV6-5 and TRBJ1-1, with a weak D call TRBD1 (6 bases). This CDR3 region has 11 residues. V gave up 5 bases and J gave up 5 bases, with 6 bases separating them. The germline V gene has CDR1 MNHEY and CDR2 SVGAGI. The CDR3 coding sequence is TGTGCCAGCAGTCAGGGGACTGAAGCTTTCTTT. Its protein is CASSQGTEAFF.

The genes are TRBV5-5 and TRBJ2-3, with 9 nucleotides matching TRBD1. V lost 2 bases, J lost 7 bases, and 14 bases stayed unmatched. The CDR3 has 17 amino acids. In germline, CDR1 is SGHKS, CDR2 YYEKEE (reference sequence). The CDR3 DNA reads TGTGCCAGCAGCTTAAGAGGGACCCGACAGGGGGGAAATACGCAGTATTTT. Translating gives CASSLRGTRQGGNTQYF.

The gene calls are TRBV28 and TRBJ1-4; 10 bases are shared with TRBD1. The trim removed 4 bases at V and 8 bases at J, leaving 4 bases unmatched. Germline V gives CDR1 MDHEN, CDR2 SYDVKM. The CDR3 consists of 14 residues. The CDR3: CASSSTGGEEKLFF. DNA of the CDR3: TGTGCCAGCAGTTCGACAGGGGGCGAGGAAAAACTGTTTTTT.

The DNA for the CDR3 is TGTGCCAGCTCGCTTCTAGAGATTAGTGAGCAGTTCTTC. Translated, it gives CASSLLEISEQFF. The genes are TRBV18 and TRBJ2-1; D ambiguous. CDR1 is KGHSH, CDR2 LQKENI, per germline. Deletions cut 6 bases from V and 9 bases from J, with 15 bases between. This CDR3 spans 13 amino acids.

J is TRBJ2-1 and V is TRBV12-5, with D maybe TRBD1 (6 bases). V was trimmed by 7 bases and J by 4 bases, leaving 11 bases between them. In germline, CDR1 is LGHNT, CDR2 FRNRAP. This CDR3 region has 13 residues. Here the CDR3 reads CASAQGTYNEQFF. For the CDR3, the DNA is TGTGCTAGTGCACAGGGAACTTACAATGAGCAGTTCTTC.

J is TRBJ2-7 and V is TRBV6-6; weak D call: TRBD1 (6 bases). V was cut by 5 bases and J by 3 bases, with 26 bases left in between. The CDR3 is made up of 18 amino acids. The germline CDR1 and CDR2 sequences are MNHNY and SVGAGI (reference sequence). The CDR3 region is CASSLEGPYRAGGYEQYV. For the CDR3, the DNA is TGTGCCAGCAGTCTAGAGGGGCCGTACAGGGCCGGAGGCTACGAGCAGTACGTC.

The rearrangement joins TRBV3-1 (or the pseudogene TRBV3-2) to TRBJ1-2; no clear D. The CDR3 extends over 12 amino acids. Germline CDR1 and CDR2: LGHDT and YNNKEL (reference sequence). The V end lost 1 base, the J end lost 7 bases, and 7 bases lay between the germline ends. CDR3 protein: CASSQGEGGYTF. As DNA, the CDR3 is TGTGCCAGCAGCCAAGGGGAGGGTGGCTACACCTTC.

V gene TRBV30 combines with J gene TRBJ1-6; no reliable D call. The CDR3 has 13 amino acids. The germline V gene encodes CDR1 GTSNPN and CDR2 SVGIG (reference sequence). V was pared by 5 bases and J by 10 bases, with 15 bases between. CDR3 region: CAWGGILDSPLHF. The CDR3 DNA sequence: TGTGCCTGGGGCGGTATACTAGACTCACCCCTCCACTTT.

The V and J genes are TRBV18 and TRBJ2-1, with unresolved D. The length of the CDR3 is 15 residues. The germline V gene encodes CDR1 KGHSH and CDR2 LQKENI. The V end lost 3 bases, the J end lost 6 bases, and 15 bases lay between the germline ends. The CDR3 is CASSPALSGGNEQFF. The CDR3 nucleotides read TGTGCCAGCTCACCCGCCTTATCCGGTGGCAATGAGCAGTTCTTC.

The rearrangement links TRBV6-5 to TRBJ2-5; maybe TRBD2 (5 bases). Per the germline V gene, CDR1 is MNHEY and CDR2 is SVGAGI. This CDR3 is built from 14 residues. The V end was cut by 3 bases, the J end by 5 bases, with 13 bases between. In DNA form, the CDR3 reads TGTGCCAGCAGTTATCGAGGGAGAAGGGAGACCCAGTACTTC. Translated: CASSYRGRRETQYF.

CDR3 sequence (DNA): TGTGCCAGCAGTTCGCGGGGGTTACCGCAAGATACGCAGTATTTT. Amino acids: CASSSRGLPQDTQYF. The rearrangement joins TRBV6-5 to TRBJ2-3; 7 bases match TRBD2. Germline V lookup: CDR1 MNHEY, CDR2 SVGAGI. The V and J ends lost 4 bases and 5 bases, in that order; junction bases with no gene match: 9. The CDR3 loop spans 15 amino acids.

The chain combines TRBV18 with TRBJ2-3; D might be TRBD2 (6 bases). The CDR3 contains 15 residues. V was pared by 3 bases and J by 1 base, with 11 bases between. In germline, CDR1 is KGHSH, CDR2 LQKENI. The CDR3, as DNA: TGTGCCAGCTCACCTTCTAGCGATCGCACAGATACGCAGTATTTT. Translation gives CASSPSSDRTDTQYF.

This sequence joins TRBV3-1 (or the pseudogene TRBV3-2) and TRBJ2-1, with D tentatively TRBD2 (6 bases). CDR3 length: 15 amino acids. Per germline, CDR1 LGHDT and CDR2 YNNKEL (reference sequence). V lost 6 bases and J 0 bases, leaving 12 bases between the germline ends. The CDR3: CASRTGGSSYNEQFF. The CDR3 region has the DNA TGTGCCAGCAGAACCGGGGGTAGCTCCTACAATGAGCAGTTCTTC.

CDR3 region: CAPRGDRDPYEQYV. The CDR3, as DNA: TGTGCCCCCCGGGGTGACAGGGACCCCTACGAGCAGTACGTC. This chain links TRBV7-9 with TRBJ2-7; 7 bases match TRBD1. V trimming: 11 bases; J trimming: 2 bases; junction bases outside the gene matches: 12. Germline values: CDR1 SEHNR, CDR2 FQNEAQ (reference sequence). There are 14 residues in the CDR3.

V gene TRBV27 combines with J gene TRBJ2-2; 10 bases fit TRBD2. The V segment lost 4 bases and the J segment 3 bases; nucleotides outside the gene matches: 8. CDR1 and CDR2 (germline): MNHEY, SMNVEV (reference sequence). The CDR3 has 17 amino acids. The CDR3 loop is CASSSPRLAGYTGELFF. DNA of the CDR3: TGTGCCAGCAGTTCCCCTAGACTAGCGGGTTACACCGGGGAGCTGTTTTTT.

The chain has TRBV5-4 and TRBJ1-1; a possible D gene is TRBD1 (6 bases). The CDR3 consists of 15 residues. V was cut by 4 bases and J by 3 bases, with 16 bases left in between. Germline values: CDR1 SGHNT, CDR2 YYREEE (reference sequence). CDR3: CASSGQDSSYTEAFF. The CDR3 DNA sequence: TGTGCCAGCAGCGGCCAGGACAGCAGCTACACTGAAGCTTTCTTT.

This clone was picked up a small number of times. The chain has TRBV10-3 and TRBJ2-3, with D unclear. This CDR3 is built from 12 residues. V was clipped by 2 bases and J by 6 bases, with 6 bases between them. Germline loops: CDR1 ENHRY, CDR2 SYGVKD. CDR3 sequence reads: CAISEEVDTQYF. The CDR3 nucleotides are TGTGCCATCAGTGAGGAGGTGGATACGCAGTATTTT.